Each of the 13 T cell receptor beta chains below was sequenced from the same sample in a study of T-cell memory formation after mild COVID-19. Each CDR3 protein is one row after TCRdb ran MiXCR on the 5' RACE reads. In the table there are under 300,000 distinct CDR3 sequences, approximately 7.6% of which are singletons. Material for sequencing was PBMCs or a T cell subset sorted from them (not recorded which). The receptors shown here come from a man aged 18-30 years who had mild COVID-19 (a few samples of this study predate the infection). Cell type and time point are not known.

This clonotype has more than one count but fewer than ten. V usage is TRBV20-1 and J usage is TRBJ2-2, with 7 bases lining up with TRBD2. This CDR3 is 16 amino acids long. The germline gives CDR1 DFQATT, CDR2 SNEGSKA (reference sequence). V lost 0 bases to trimming and J lost 5 bases; unmatched junction nucleotides: 9. The DNA of the CDR3 is TGCAGTGCTAGAGATCCCCGGGGGGATAAAACCGGGGAGCTGTTTTTT. It encodes CSARDPRGDKTGELFF.

This clonotype was counted many times. The V call is TRBV7-2, the J call TRBJ2-1; TRBD2 is a possible D gene (6 bases). V gave up 5 bases and J gave up 9 bases, with 8 bases separating them. This CDR3 is built from 11 residues. Germline CDR1 reads SGHTA; CDR2 reads FQGNSA. The CDR3 DNA reads as TGTGCCAGCAGCCAGACTAGTGAGCAGTTCTTC. Translation gives CASSQTSEQFF. Together with reference TRBV7-2 and TRBJ2-1, the CDR3 gives the full variable domain: GAGVSQSPSNKVTEKGKDVELRCDPISGHTALYWYRQSLGQGLEFLIYFQGNSAPDKSGLPSDRFSAERTGGSVSTLTIQRTQQEDSAVYLCASSQTSEQFFGPGTRLTVL.

The chain has TRBV7-9 and TRBJ2-3, with 9 bases that match TRBD1. Germline V CDR1 and CDR2: SEHNR, FQNEAQ (reference sequence). The CDR3 is made up of 15 amino acids. The V gene end was trimmed by 5 bases and the J gene end by 5 bases; junction bases not matched to a gene: 8. CDR3 coding DNA: TGTGCCAGCAGCCCAGCTGGGACAGGGATAGATACGCAGTATTTT. Protein sequence: CASSPAGTGIDTQYF.

This clonotype was picked up a small number of times. The rearrangement links TRBV6-6 to TRBJ1-2, with 8 positions matching TRBD1. The CDR3 is made up of 14 amino acids. With 3 bases clipped from V and 4 bases from J, the junction kept 4 bases outside the gene matches. From germline, CDR1 is MNHNY and CDR2 SVGAGI (reference sequence). CDR3 in amino acids: CASSYLTGGYGYTF. CDR3 coding DNA: TGTGCCAGCAGTTATTTAACAGGGGGCTATGGCTACACCTTC.

The rearrangement uses TRBV12-3 or TRBV12-4 and TRBJ1-5; TRBD1 might be the D (6 bases). The CDR3 consists of 15 residues. Trimming removed 6 bases from V and 1 base from J, with 13 bases in between. The CDR3: CASSPGVRSNQPQHF. The CDR3 region has the DNA TGTGCCAGCAGCCCAGGGGTACGAAGCAATCAGCCCCAGCATTTT.

This chain connects TRBV4-3 to TRBJ1-1, with a weak D call TRBD1 (5 bases). CDR1 is LGHNA, CDR2 YSLEER, per germline. The CDR3 extends over 16 amino acids. Trimming removed 0 bases from V and 5 bases from J, with 16 bases in between. The CDR3 is CASSQDLAGGWTEAFF. The CDR3 coding sequence is TGCGCCAGCAGCCAAGACCTGGCGGGGGGGTGGACTGAAGCTTTCTTT.

The V gene is TRBV29-1, the J gene TRBJ2-2; D gene ambiguous. The germline V and J ends were trimmed by 5 bases and 0 bases, with 4 bases remaining between them. The CDR3 has 12 residues. CDR1 and CDR2 (germline): SQVTM, ANQGSEA. CDR3 residues: CSVRPNTGELFF. CDR3 DNA sequence: TGCAGCGTTCGCCCGAACACCGGGGAGCTGTTTTTT.

This clonotype was observed many times. This rearrangement joins TRBV7-3 to TRBJ2-5, with a possible D match to TRBD2 (6 bases). Germline CDR1 and CDR2: SGHTA and FQGTGA. The CDR3 contains 13 residues. The V end was cut by 3 bases, the J end by 2 bases, with 7 bases between. The CDR3 loop reads CASSLDYQETQYF. CDR3 nucleotide sequence: TGTGCCAGCAGCTTGGACTATCAAGAGACCCAGTACTTC.

This clonotype was seen a few times. The J gene is TRBJ1-5, the V gene TRBV7-8; 7 nucleotides align to TRBD1. CDR1 and CDR2 (germline): SGHVS, FQNEAQ. J lost 4 bases, V lost 2 bases, and 5 bases had no gene match. CDR3 size: 15 residues. This CDR3 is CASSLRGTANQPQHF. The CDR3 DNA sequence: TGTGCCAGCAGCTTACGAGGGACAGCTAATCAGCCCCAGCATTTT.

This chain connects TRBV5-8 to TRBJ2-2; 9 bases are a match to TRBD2. The CDR3 runs 16 residues. V gave up 4 bases and J gave up 1 base; unmatched junction bases: 5. Germline V CDR1 and CDR2: SGHTS, YDEGEE. CDR3 residues: CASSQPTSGNTGELFF. In DNA form, the CDR3 reads TGTGCCAGCAGCCAGCCGACTAGCGGGAACACCGGGGAGCTGTTTTTT.

This clonotype was picked up a small number of times. The rearrangement joins TRBV7-2 to TRBJ1-5; D remains ambiguous. Trimming took 2 bases from V and 5 from J, leaving 13 bases between them. This CDR3 comprises 15 residues. Germline values: CDR1 SGHTA, CDR2 FQGNSA. DNA of the CDR3: TGTGCCAGCAGCTTACGAACCTTAGAGGATCAGCCCCAGCATTTT. This encodes CASSLRTLEDQPQHF.

This clonotype was seen only a few times. The V call is TRBV7-2, the J call TRBJ1-4; D remains unclear. The CDR3 is made up of 14 amino acids. Germline V CDR1 and CDR2: SGHTA, FQGNSA. V lost 7 bases and J lost 2, with 11 bases in between. The CDR3 loop is CASKYGATNEKLFF. CDR3 DNA sequence: TGTGCCAGCAAATACGGAGCCACTAATGAAAAACTGTTTTTT.

The chain uses TRBV5-1 and TRBJ1-1, with D unresolved. V was pared by 0 bases and J by 5 bases, with 14 bases between. This CDR3 spans 15 amino acids. The germline V gene has CDR1 SGHRS and CDR2 YFSETQ. The CDR3: CASSLDTFKSTEAFF. CDR3 DNA: TGCGCCAGCAGCTTGGATACTTTTAAGAGTACTGAAGCTTTCTTT.